The 27 T cell receptor beta chains below were found in one sample sequenced in a study of response to subunit inactivated influenza vaccine. TCRdb re-called the RT-PCR reads with MiXCR, one entry per CDR3 protein. The table has 400,000 to 650,000 distinct CDR3 sequences, more than 7% seen once. Sequences were derived from PBMCs from blood, sampled less than 30 months after vaccination. The receptors were sampled from a man between 50 and 69 years old who received an inactivated influenza vaccine.

V usage is TRBV4-3 and J usage is TRBJ1-5; D gene uncertain. V was pared by 0 bases and J by 0 bases, with 3 bases between. The germline V gene encodes CDR1 LGHNA and CDR2 YSLEER. The CDR3 has 14 residues. The CDR3 region is CASSQDYSNQPQHF. The CDR3 DNA is TGCGCCAGCAGCCAAGATTATAGCAATCAGCCCCAGCATTTT.

CDR3 sequence reads: CASSPGAGGGYTF. The CDR3 coding sequence is TGTGCCAGCTCACCAGGGGCAGGCGGCGGTTACACCTTC. The chain links TRBV18 to TRBJ1-2; possible D gene TRBD1, 5 bases. V lost 2 bases, J lost 11 bases, and 15 bases lay in between. CDR1 is KGHSH and CDR2 is LQKENI in the germline V gene. The CDR3 is made up of 13 amino acids.

At least ten counts were recorded for this clonotype. J is TRBJ2-1 and V is TRBV11-1, with a tentative D call TRBD2 (5 bases). With 1 base removed from V and 3 bases from J, the gap between germline ends came to 19 bases. Germline CDR1 reads SGHAT; CDR2 reads FQDESV (reference sequence). The CDR3 covers 18 residues. The CDR3 region has the DNA TGTGCCAGCAGCTTAGGGGGATCGAGGGTAGGAGGCTACAATGAGCAGTTCTTC. The encoded protein is CASSLGGSRVGGYNEQFF. The entire variable domain, with the rest obtained from reference TRBV11-1 and TRBJ2-1, is as follows: EAEVAQSPRYKITEKSQAVAFWCDPISGHATLYWYRQILGQGPELLVQFQDESVVDDSQLPKDRFSAERLKGVDSTLKIQPAELGDSAMYLCASSLGGSRVGGYNEQFFGPGTRLTVL.

The chain combines TRBV20-1 with TRBJ1-2; possibly TRBD1 for D (6 bases). The V end was cut by 5 bases, the J end by 4 bases, with 14 bases between. The CDR3 extends over 13 amino acids. Germline values: CDR1 DFQATT, CDR2 SNEGSKA (reference sequence). The CDR3: CSAVTGTLYGYTF. The CDR3 bases are TGCAGTGCTGTAACCGGGACACTCTATGGCTACACCTTC.

This clonotype was recorded at least ten times. The chain links TRBV4-3 to TRBJ1-4; TRBD1 matches 7 bases. In germline, CDR1 is LGHNA, CDR2 YSLEER. Trimming removed 1 base from V and 0 bases from J; junction bases left unmatched: 5. The CDR3 totals 17 residues. This chain's CDR3 is CASSQGIGTATNEKLFF. The CDR3, as DNA: TGCGCCAGCAGCCAAGGCATCGGGACAGCAACTAATGAAAAACTGTTTTTT.

Many counts were recorded for this clonotype. The rearrangement uses TRBV5-6 and TRBJ2-4, with D perhaps matching TRBD2 (5 bases). This CDR3 spans 16 amino acids. Germline assignment: CDR1 SGHDT and CDR2 YYEEEE. V lost 4 bases and J 1 base, leaving 15 bases between the germline ends. The CDR3, as DNA: TGTGCCAGCAGCCGGGATGTAATCTTGGCCAAAAACATTCAGTACTTC. This gives the protein CASSRDVILAKNIQYF. The variable domain in full, completed from reference TRBV5-6 and TRBJ2-4, reads DAGVTQSPTHLIKTRGQQVTLRCSPKSGHDTVSWYQQALGQGPQFIFQYYEEEERQRGNFPDRFSGHQFPNYSSELNVNALLLGDSALYLCASSRDVILAKNIQYFGAGTRLSVL.

CDR3 region: CASSGPRGATNEKLFF. The DNA for the CDR3 is TGTGCCAGCAGTGGCCCGAGGGGGGCAACTAATGAAAAACTGTTTTTT. This chain links TRBV28 with TRBJ1-4; tentative D call: TRBD1 (6 bases). The CDR3 is 16 amino acids. Trimming pared 5 bases from V and 0 bases from J, leaving 13 bases between. Germline lookup yields CDR1 MDHEN and CDR2 SYDVKM.

In this sample, this clonotype turned up many times. V is TRBV6-7 and J is TRBJ2-5; TRBD1 might be the D (5 bases). TRBV6-7 is an ORF, and what it does is uncertain. The CDR3 sequence is 16 residues long. Trimming took 2 bases from V and 1 from J, leaving 14 bases between them. The CDR3 DNA sequence: TGTGCCAGCAGTTACAGCTGGTTTGGGGCCCAAGAGACCCAGTACTTC. It translates to CASSYSWFGAQETQYF.

The chain employs TRBV11-2 and TRBJ2-3, with D possibly TRBD2 on 6 matching bases. The V gene lost 1 base and the J gene lost 0 bases, with 14 bases spanning the gap. Germline V lookup: CDR1 SGHAT, CDR2 FQNNGV. The CDR3 has 17 residues. This CDR3 is CASSLGLLALSTDTQYF. CDR3 nucleotides: TGTGCCAGCAGCTTAGGTCTCCTAGCGCTAAGCACAGATACGCAGTATTTT.

This clonotype was seen a handful of times. The chain is built from TRBV4-2 and TRBJ2-1, with D unresolved. CDR1 and CDR2 (germline): LGHNA, YNFKEQ. Trimming shortened V by 0 bases and J by 0 bases, and 9 bases separated the two germline ends. The CDR3 extends over 16 amino acids. CDR3 in amino acids: CASSQDIAASYNEQFF. The CDR3 region has the DNA TGTGCCAGCAGCCAAGATATTGCCGCCTCCTACAATGAGCAGTTCTTC.

The table lists this clonotype with a few counts. The chain employs TRBV6-2 or TRBV6-3 and TRBJ2-1; 7 bases match TRBD1. The J segment lost 6 bases and the V segment lost 2 bases, leaving 1 base of the junction unmatched. The CDR3 is made up of 13 amino acids. The germline CDR1 and CDR2 sequences are MNHEY and SVGEGT. The CDR3 bases are TGTGCCAGCAGTTACGACAGGGTCAATGAGCAGTTCTTC. Translation gives CASSYDRVNEQFF.

The V call is TRBV10-3, the J call TRBJ2-3, with a possible D match to TRBD2 (6 bases). The CDR3 has 14 residues. Germline V CDR1 and CDR2: ENHRY, SYGVKD. Trimming took off 0 bases at V and 8 bases at J, with 12 bases between the two ends. This chain's CDR3 is CAISESARGLTQYF. CDR3 bases: TGTGCCATCAGTGAGTCGGCCCGGGGACTTACGCAGTATTTT.

The gene calls are TRBV12-3 or TRBV12-4 and TRBJ1-5; D may be TRBD1 (6 bases). The CDR3 has 13 residues. The ends were cut back, 3 bases at V and 7 bases at J, with 10 bases in the middle. This CDR3 reads CASSFQGRQPQHF. DNA for the CDR3: TGTGCCAGCAGTTTCCAGGGGAGACAGCCCCAGCATTTT.

The chain joins TRBV28 to TRBJ2-3; perhaps TRBD2 as D (6 bases). Per germline, CDR1 MDHEN and CDR2 SYDVKM. The CDR3 loop spans 14 amino acids. V lost 3 bases to trimming and J lost 4 bases, with 11 bases between them. The CDR3 reads CASSFSLAPDTQYF. The CDR3 DNA reads as TGTGCCAGCAGTTTCTCCCTAGCGCCAGATACGCAGTATTTT.

The chain employs TRBV4-1 and TRBJ2-3; 7 bases are a match to TRBD1. CDR3 size: 17 residues. The germline CDR1 and CDR2 sequences are MGHRA and YSYEKL. V lost 1 base to trimming and J lost 2 bases; unmatched junction nucleotides: 9. The CDR3 DNA reads as TGCGCCAGCAGCCAAGGGTATTTGGGACAGCTCACAGATACGCAGTATTTT. Residues: CASSQGYLGQLTDTQYF.

The V and J genes are TRBV6-2 or TRBV6-3 and TRBJ2-7; D might be TRBD1 (6 bases). The CDR3 is made up of 13 amino acids. V dropped 2 bases and J dropped 3 bases, with 8 bases sitting between them. Looked up from germline, CDR1 is MNHEY and CDR2 is SVGEGT. The CDR3: CASSYRDNYEQYF. The CDR3 DNA reads as TGTGCCAGCAGTTACCGGGACAACTACGAGCAGTACTTC.

This clonotype was observed a few times. CDR3: CASSYGQGVYEQYF. The CDR3 DNA reads TGTGCCAGCAGCTACGGACAGGGGGTCTACGAGCAGTACTTC. This sequence joins TRBV7-8 and TRBJ2-7, with TRBD1 identical over 10 bases. Germline V gene sequence: CDR1 SGHVS, CDR2 FQNEAQ. There are 14 residues in the CDR3. The V gene end was trimmed by 4 bases and the J gene end by 3 bases; junction bases not matched to a gene: 3. The full variable domain, completed using reference TRBV7-8 and TRBJ2-7, is GAGVSQSPRYKVAKRGQDVALRCDPISGHVSLFWYQQALGQGPEFLTYFQNEAQLDKSGLPSDRFFAERPEGSVSTLKIQRTQQEDSAVYLCASSYGQGVYEQYFGPGTRLTVT.

The table lists this clonotype with a few counts. This chain connects TRBV19 to TRBJ2-2; D remains ambiguous. This CDR3 is built from 12 residues. V was clipped by 11 bases and J by 0 bases, with 7 bases between them. From germline, CDR1 is LNHDA and CDR2 SQIVND (reference sequence). The CDR3 DNA follows: TGTGCCGGGATCGCGAACACCGGGGAGCTGTTTTTT. Its translation is CAGIANTGELFF. Complete variable domain (other parts from reference TRBV19 and TRBJ2-2): DGGITQSPKYLFRKEGQNVTLSCEQNLNHDAMYWYRQDPGQGLRLIYYSQIVNDFQKGDIAEGYSVSREKKESFPLTVTSAQKNPTAFYLCAGIANTGELFFGEGSRLTVL.

This clonotype was seen a handful of times. The V and J genes are TRBV29-1 and TRBJ2-7, with D tentatively TRBD1 (5 bases). V was pared by 3 bases and J by 5 bases, with 8 bases between. Germline CDR1 and CDR2: SQVTM and ANQGSEA. The CDR3 spans 11 residues. CDR3 amino acids: CSVEGHDEQYF. The CDR3 bases are TGCAGCGTTGAGGGGCACGACGAGCAGTACTTC.

This clonotype was picked up a small number of times. The chain links TRBV28 to TRBJ2-1; TRBD2 matches at 7 bases. The CDR3 extends over 15 amino acids. Germline CDR1 reads MDHEN; CDR2 reads SYDVKM. Unmatched junction bases numbered 9, after V lost 6 bases and J lost 4 bases. CDR3 region: CASSFSGRPYNEQFF. CDR3 DNA sequence: TGTGCCAGCAGCTTTAGCGGGCGTCCTTACAATGAGCAGTTCTTC.

This clonotype was found a few times. This chain uses TRBV11-2 with TRBJ2-6; 10 positions agree with TRBD1. The CDR3 covers 18 residues. Germline V gene sequence: CDR1 SGHAT, CDR2 FQNNGV. Trimming took 3 bases from V and 0 from J; bases not matched to a gene: 5. CDR3 loop: CASSFHRDRGSGANVLTF. The CDR3 DNA is TGTGCCAGCAGCTTTCACCGGGACAGGGGCTCTGGGGCCAACGTCCTGACTTTC.

This rearrangement joins TRBV6-5 to TRBJ1-2; D might be TRBD1 (6 bases). V lost 2 bases and J 8 bases, leaving 18 bases between the germline ends. The length of the CDR3 is 15 residues. Germline V lookup: CDR1 MNHEY, CDR2 SVGAGI. The CDR3, as DNA: TGTGCCAGCAGTTACCAAAACGGGGGGGCTGGAGGCTACACCTTC. This gives the protein CASSYQNGGAGGYTF.

The chain links TRBV20-1 to TRBJ1-2; D is unclear. Trimming removed 6 bases at V and 0 bases at J, with 11 bases between. Germline assignment: CDR1 DFQATT and CDR2 SNEGSKA (reference sequence). The CDR3 loop spans 13 amino acids. The CDR3 nucleotides read TGCAGTGCGCTCCCGTCCTCTAACTATGGCTACACCTTC. Amino acid sequence: CSALPSSNYGYTF.

This clonotype was found a few times. This chain connects TRBV25-1 to TRBJ2-1; the D gene is possibly TRBD2 (7 bases). Germline lookup yields CDR1 MGHDK and CDR2 SYGVNS. The CDR3 extends over 15 amino acids. Trimming pared 4 bases from V and 5 bases from J, leaving 15 bases between. CDR3 loop: CASSAAGGRDNEQFF. The CDR3 DNA reads as TGTGCCAGCAGTGCCGCCGGGGGGCGGGACAATGAGCAGTTCTTC.

There are a few counts of this clonotype. The chain combines TRBV12-3 or TRBV12-4 with TRBJ2-2; 8 bases match TRBD1. The CDR3 totals 15 residues. With 2 bases clipped from V and 3 bases from J, the junction kept 2 bases outside the gene matches. The CDR3 bases are TGTGCCAGCAGTTTAATACAGGGGGACACCGGGGAGCTGTTTTTT. Its protein product is CASSLIQGDTGELFF.

V gene TRBV10-3 combines with J gene TRBJ2-1, with TRBD2 matching 9 bases. The CDR3 consists of 17 residues. V trimming: 0 bases; J trimming: 7 bases; junction bases outside the gene matches: 10. The V gene's germline CDR1 is ENHRY and CDR2 SYGVKD. The CDR3 DNA reads as TGTGCCATCAGTGAGTCCAGGGAGCGGGAGGCCTGGAATGAGCAGTTCTTC. As protein: CAISESREREAWNEQFF.

This clonotype was found a few times. The chain has TRBV10-3 and TRBJ2-7; TRBD1 might be the D (6 bases). The V gene's germline CDR1 is ENHRY and CDR2 SYGVKD. The CDR3 spans 16 residues. The V end was cut by 6 bases, the J end by 0 bases, with 18 bases between. The CDR3 reads CAISAKMTGSSYEQYF. CDR3 nucleotides: TGTGCCATCAGCGCCAAGATGACAGGTAGCTCCTACGAGCAGTACTTC.